What follows describes a single T cell receptor beta chain. The RNA input was roughly 0.45 to 1 ug, and it was reverse transcribed with random hexamers. TCRdb processed the immunoSEQ multiplex PCR reads anew with MiXCR; each CDR3 protein has one entry. The profile covers about 200,000 distinct CDR3 sequences, with 80% to 95% appearing a single time and roughly 0.15% taken by the ten largest. This specimen comes from a study of CD8 T cells in Susac syndrome. Trimming pared 2 bases from V and 6 bases from J, leaving 13 bases between. CDR1 and CDR2 from the germline V gene are MGHRA and YSYEKL. This CDR3 has 14 residues.

Sample: CD8+ T cells from PBMCs. The V gene is TRBV4-1, the J gene TRBJ1-1, with a weak D call TRBD1 (5 bases). The sequence was collected from a human donor with multiple sclerosis. CDR3 nucleotides: TGCGCCAGCAGCCAAACAATTGGGACCGCTGAAGCTTTCTTT. It codes for CASSQTIGTAEAFF.